The rows below give T cell receptor beta chains drawn from one sample of a study of T cell changes during pregnancy in multiple sclerosis. Sequencing was performed with immunoSEQ multiplex PCR; in TCRdb, only in-frame clones are kept and a portion is missing. Among over 45,000 clones, 80% to 95% were seen once, and the ten largest hold around 8.1%. The source was CD8+ T cells from peripheral blood mononuclear cells, collected after pregnancy. The receptors derive from a female donor with multiple sclerosis, enrolled in a pregnancy study. CDR3s include the opening cysteine and the closing phenylalanine or tryptophan.

cdr3_aa	v_call	j_call	cdr3_length
CASSQDKGVSSYEQYF	TRBV14	TRBJ2-7	16
CASSSPLAGVNPDTQYF	TRBV11-3	TRBJ2-3	17
CSVRAWTDNEQFF	TRBV29-1	TRBJ2-1	13
CASSSELMTASYEQYF	TRBV11-2	TRBJ2-7	16
CATSRDKSTDTQYF	TRBV15	TRBJ2-3	14
CASSLERTVAEAFF	TRBV14	TRBJ1-1	14
CASRLGQGGYNEQFF	TRBV27	TRBJ2-1	15
CASSIPPGTAPDYNYGYTF	TRBV7-9	TRBJ1-2	19
CASSFEGGSNTEAFF	TRBV9	TRBJ1-1	15
CASSFSPGGWGANVLTF	TRBV27	TRBJ2-6	17
CASSLGTGTGKNTEAFF	TRBV11-2	TRBJ1-1	17
CSVLDRAGEQYF	TRBV29-1	TRBJ2-7	12
CASSEGSGGTEAFF	TRBV6-1	TRBJ1-1	14
CASSQDLPSGRAIGQFF	TRBV4-1	TRBJ2-1	17
CSVGDRGSSYEQYF	TRBV29-1	TRBJ2-7	14
CASSADTSIEDTEAFF	TRBV6-1	TRBJ1-1	16
CASTLGFYTEAFF	TRBV19	TRBJ1-1	13
CSVPFLPGSGRFSETQYF	TRBV29-1	TRBJ2-5	18
CASRKRSTDTQYF	TRBV19	TRBJ2-3	13
CAISESFGNQPQHF	TRBV10-3	TRBJ1-5	14
CATGNAAVTNYGYTF	TRBV6-6	TRBJ1-2	15
CASGQASTDTQYF	TRBV27	TRBJ2-3	13
CASSLYGGLSSYNEQFF	TRBV5-1	TRBJ2-1	17
CASSFVTGRSNTEAFF	TRBV5-1	TRBJ1-1	16
CASSMGQGSYEQYF	TRBV19	TRBJ2-7	14
CASSPGTGANYGYTF	TRBV7-9	TRBJ1-2	15
CASRQASSTEAFF	TRBV5-8	TRBJ1-1	13
CASSPRAGPGEAFF	TRBV19	TRBJ1-1	14
CSAEGAGTGELFF	TRBV29-1	TRBJ2-2	13
CASSEDTSYEQYF	TRBV2	TRBJ2-7	13
CASSPQGADGYTF	TRBV19	TRBJ1-2	13
CASSPEDGTYEQYF	TRBV19	TRBJ2-7	14
CASNSGGVYNEQFF	TRBV19	TRBJ2-1	14
CASSLDSRGRLLEQYF	TRBV11-2	TRBJ2-7	16
CASSINSFYNEQFF	TRBV19	TRBJ2-1	14
CASSSIGLALSSYNEQFF	TRBV14	TRBJ2-1	18
CASSLAGTSLHEQYF	TRBV5-8	TRBJ2-7	15
CASSLGRGTSNEQFF	TRBV13	TRBJ2-1	15
CASSLGGQGAAGNTIYF	TRBV7-8	TRBJ1-3	17
CASRRESYNEQFF	TRBV2	TRBJ2-1	13
CSVEVADYEQYF	TRBV29-1	TRBJ2-7	12
CASSLLQGANTGELFF	TRBV7-2	TRBJ2-2	16